The next 29 T cell receptor beta chains were all read from a single sample in a study of CD4 T cells in relation to SARS-CoV-2 and coronaviruses (dated by TCRdb to the early 2020s). No cognate antigen is known for these TCRs. CD4+ T cells from unexposed donors were collected before the COVID-19 pandemic (2011-2018). Following 10 days of culture, the EasySep CD4+ T cell isolation kit was used to isolate CD4+ T cells. Libraries were built with the immunoSEQ multiplex PCR assay. Drawn from immuneACCESS, this table holds only the in-frame rearrangements with V and J called that TCRdb kept. Clones are partly lost; checked studies trace under half to an unresolved V gene and leave the rest unexplained. The sample profile shows tens of thousands of clones; roughly four fifths of them were found once. The top ten clones comprise roughly 20% of the sample. Sequencing input: CD4+ T cells from PBMCs, cultured in vitro. The receptors were gathered from a human donor in good health.

The chain combines TRBV6-2 or TRBV6-3 with TRBJ1-2; 9 bases are a match to TRBD1. The CDR3 loop spans 15 amino acids. Trimming cost V 6 bases and J 4 bases; bases outside gene matches: 9. Germline CDR1 reads MNHEY; CDR2 reads SVGEGT. CDR3 loop: CASSPNDRGIYGYTF. In DNA form, the CDR3 reads TGTGCCAGCAGCCCCAATGACAGGGGGATCTATGGCTACACCTTC.

In DNA, the CDR3 is TGCGCCAGCAGCTTGGGGACCGGGACAGGGGATTCACCCCTCCACTTT. Its protein product is CASSLGTGTGDSPLHF. This sequence joins TRBV5-1 and TRBJ1-6; 10 bases map to TRBD1. With 0 bases clipped from V and 8 bases from J, the junction kept 5 bases outside the gene matches. The CDR3 contains 16 residues. Germline assignment: CDR1 SGHRS and CDR2 YFSETQ.

The chain is built from TRBV28 and TRBJ2-1; possible D gene TRBD1, 6 bases. Germline V gene data show CDR1 as MDHEN and CDR2 as SYDVKM. The CDR3 contains 16 residues. Trimming cost V 4 bases and J 0 bases, with 13 bases left between them. The CDR3 loop is CASSWDTYSSYNEQFF. The CDR3 nucleotides read TGTGCCAGCAGTTGGGACACCTATAGCTCCTACAATGAGCAGTTCTTC. Looking up the rest from reference TRBV28 and TRBJ2-1 gives the full variable domain: DVKVTQSSRYLVKRTGEKVFLECVQDMDHENMFWYRQDPGLGLRLIYFSYDVKMKEKGDIPEGYSVSREKKERFSLILESASTNQTSMYLCASSWDTYSSYNEQFFGPGTRLTVL.

V gene TRBV6-5 combines with J gene TRBJ1-1; 8 bases fit TRBD1. V was pared by 7 bases and J by 3 bases, with 10 bases of the junction left unmatched. CDR3 size: 15 residues. Germline V gene lookup returns CDR1 MNHEY and CDR2 SVGAGI. CDR3 region: CASNRQGWGDTEAFF. The DNA of the CDR3 is TGTGCCAGCAATCGACAGGGGTGGGGGGACACTGAAGCTTTCTTT.

V and J are TRBV19 and TRBJ2-1; 11 nucleotides align to TRBD1. Trimming cost V 9 bases and J 15 bases; bases outside gene matches: 19. The length of the CDR3 is 15 residues. The V gene's germline CDR1 is LNHDA and CDR2 SQIVND (reference sequence). DNA for the CDR3: TGTGCCAGCAAATCAGGGACAGGGGGACGTGCATACCTGTTCTTC. Its protein product is CASKSGTGGRAYLFF. Combining the CDR3 with reference TRBV19 and TRBJ2-1 gives the whole variable domain DGGITQSPKYLFRKEGQNVTLSCEQNLNHDAMYWYRQDPGQGLRLIYYSQIVNDFQKGDIAEGYSVSREKKESFPLTVTSAQKNPTAFYLCASKSGTGGRAYLFFGPGTRLTVL.

The chain employs TRBV6-2 or TRBV6-3 and TRBJ1-2; 8 nucleotides align to TRBD1. V was clipped by 5 bases and J by 7 bases; unmatched bases: 3. This CDR3 spans 12 amino acids. Germline V lookup: CDR1 MNHEY, CDR2 SVGEGT. CDR3 loop: CASSRTGLGYTF. Written as DNA, the CDR3 is TGTGCCAGCAGTCGGACAGGGCTTGGCTACACCTTC.

This chain links TRBV11-2 with TRBJ2-3, with 10 bases fitting TRBD2. Germline V gives CDR1 SGHAT, CDR2 FQNNGV. The trim removed 3 bases at V and 9 bases at J, leaving 6 bases unmatched. The CDR3 extends over 14 amino acids. The DNA for the CDR3 is TGTGCCAGCAGCTTTTCCCTAGCGGGAGAAACGCAGTATTTT. Amino acid sequence: CASSFSLAGETQYF.

The CDR3 bases are TGTGCCAGCAGCAGCCAGCCGGGACTAGCGGGGGGGCAAGAGACCCAGTACTTC. Amino acid sequence: CASSSQPGLAGGQETQYF. J is TRBJ2-5 and V is TRBV9; 16 nucleotides match TRBD2. Per the germline V gene, CDR1 is SGDLS and CDR2 is YYNGEE. The CDR3 contains 18 residues. V lost 4 bases and J lost 2; bases outside the gene matches: 8.

The rearrangement uses TRBV2 and TRBJ2-6; TRBD1 agrees at 11 bases. The CDR3 loop spans 18 amino acids. V was clipped by 8 bases and J by 2 bases; unmatched bases: 11. Germline values: CDR1 SNHLY, CDR2 FYNNEI. This CDR3 is CASGDRDRGFTGANVLTF. The CDR3 coding sequence is TGTGCCAGCGGGGACCGGGACAGGGGGTTCACTGGGGCCAACGTCCTGACTTTC.

This chain uses TRBV27 with TRBJ2-5; a possible D gene is TRBD1 (6 bases). Germline V gene data show CDR1 as MNHEY and CDR2 as SMNVEV (reference sequence). Trimming shortened V by 5 bases and J by 3 bases, and 10 bases separated the two germline ends. The CDR3 runs 13 residues. CDR3 in amino acids: CASSPRTEETQYF. CDR3 coding DNA: TGTGCCAGCAGTCCCCGGACAGAAGAGACCCAGTACTTC.

The chain uses TRBV19 and TRBJ2-2, with 7 bases that match TRBD2. Losses at the gene ends were 5 bases for V and 6 bases for J; bases not matched to a gene: 6. The CDR3 loop spans 14 amino acids. The germline V gene has CDR1 LNHDA and CDR2 SQIVND (reference sequence). DNA of the CDR3: TGTGCCAGTAGTGCGGGAGTAGGCGCCGGGGAGCTGTTTTTT. Translation gives CASSAGVGAGELFF.

The chain carries TRBV7-7 and TRBJ2-3; D assignment may be TRBD1 or TRBD2 (6 bases each). Germline V CDR1 and CDR2: SSHAT, FNYEAQ (reference sequence). V was pared by 1 base and J by 7 bases, with 15 bases between. This CDR3 has 15 amino acids. The DNA for the CDR3 is TGTGCCAGCAGCTTAGAGTTGGGGGGCCGCAATACGCAGTATTTT. It specifies CASSLELGGRNTQYF.

The chain links TRBV5-5 to TRBJ2-7; tentative D call: TRBD2 (6 bases). The CDR3 loop spans 13 amino acids. V was cut by 7 bases and J by 4 bases, with 15 bases left in between. Per germline, CDR1 SGHKS and CDR2 YYEKEE (reference sequence). CDR3: CASGRTESYEQYF. In nucleotides, the CDR3 is TGTGCCAGCGGGAGGACCGAAAGTTACGAGCAGTACTTC.

This chain links TRBV28 with TRBJ2-7; D unclear. The CDR3 runs 14 residues. CDR1 MDHEN and CDR2 SYDVKM come from the germline V gene. Trimming stripped 6 bases from V and 0 bases from J, with 12 bases between. The CDR3 nucleotides are TGTGCCAGCAGATCCCCAGGAGCCTCCTACGAGCAGTACTTC. Its translation: CASRSPGASYEQYF.

This chain uses TRBV15 with TRBJ2-1; D is uncertain. V was trimmed by 0 bases and J by 7 bases, leaving 7 bases between them. CDR3 length equals 13 residues. CDR1 is LNHNV, CDR2 YYDKDF, per germline (reference sequence). The CDR3 DNA sequence: TGTGCCACCAGCAGAGATCTCAGGAATGAGCAGTTCTTC. Amino acids: CATSRDLRNEQFF. Based on the CDR3 plus reference TRBV15 and TRBJ2-1, the full variable domain is DAMVIQNPRYQVTQFGKPVTLSCSQTLNHNVMYWYQQKSSQAPKLLFHYYDKDFNNEADTPDNFQSRRPNTSFCFLDIRSPGLGDTAMYLCATSRDLRNEQFFGPGTRLTVL.

This clone ranks as medium-sized. The V gene is TRBV7-9, the J gene TRBJ1-2; D is uncertain. Between the trimmed V and J ends, which lost 1 base and 6 bases, there was a span of 6 bases. Germline CDR1 is SEHNR and CDR2 is FQNEAQ (reference sequence). The CDR3 spans 12 residues. The CDR3 bases are TGTGCCAGCAGCTTAGGAGGGAATGGCTACACCTTC. Translated: CASSLGGNGYTF.

The chain links TRBV3-1 (or the pseudogene TRBV3-2) to TRBJ2-6; no clear D. CDR3 length: 13 residues. Germline V gene sequence: CDR1 LGHDT, CDR2 YNNKEL (reference sequence). V lost 0 bases to trimming and J lost 4 bases, with 1 base between them. The CDR3 protein is CASSQEGANVLTF. The CDR3 DNA sequence: TGTGCCAGCAGCCAAGAAGGGGCCAACGTCCTGACTTTC.

This sequence joins TRBV7-9 and TRBJ1-1, with a possible D match to TRBD1 (6 bases). Germline loops: CDR1 SEHNR, CDR2 FQNEAQ (reference sequence). V gave up 4 bases and J gave up 4 bases, with 10 bases separating them. The CDR3 loop spans 13 amino acids. CDR3 DNA: TGTGCCAGCAGCTCCACAGGGACCACTGAAGCTTTCTTT. Translated, it gives CASSSTGTTEAFF.

The rearrangement links TRBV5-8 to TRBJ2-2; D is uncertain. The CDR3 runs 12 residues. Germline V CDR1 and CDR2: SGHTS, YDEGEE. Trimming removed 2 bases at V and 16 bases at J, with 15 bases between. CDR3 in amino acids: CASSFFGSIPFF. The CDR3, as DNA: TGTGCCAGCAGCTTTTTTGGGTCGATTCCGTTTTTT.

V is TRBV30 and J is TRBJ1-3, with D uncertain. The CDR3 spans 14 residues. V lost 3 bases and J lost 0, with 9 bases in between. The V gene's germline CDR1 is GTSNPN and CDR2 SVGIG (reference sequence). In nucleotides, the CDR3 is TGTGCCTGGAGGCCCGCAGGCTCTGGAAACACCATATATTTT. Translated, it gives CAWRPAGSGNTIYF.

A single count supports this clone. V gene TRBV18 combines with J gene TRBJ2-1, with 9 bases identical to TRBD2. The CDR3 contains 17 residues. Per germline, CDR1 KGHSH and CDR2 LQKENI. With 0 bases clipped from V and 5 bases from J, the junction kept 8 bases outside the gene matches. The CDR3 DNA sequence: TGTGCCAGCTCACCACCGGGGCGGGAGGGTACGGACAATGAGCAGTTCTTC. As protein: CASSPPGREGTDNEQFF.

This clone was seen a single time. The rearrangement links TRBV5-6 to TRBJ2-7; TRBD2 matches 10 bases. Germline CDR1 SGHDT, CDR2 YYEEEE. The trim removed 6 bases at V and 6 bases at J, leaving 12 bases unmatched. This CDR3 has 15 residues. The CDR3, as DNA: TGTGCCAGCACCGGGGAGGCTAGCGGGAGAACCGAGCAGTACTTC. Translating gives CASTGEASGRTEQYF.

The rearrangement joins TRBV9 to TRBJ1-6; TRBD1 agrees at 8 bases. CDR1 is SGDLS, CDR2 YYNGEE, per germline. V was pared by 4 bases and J by 10 bases, with 13 bases of the junction left unmatched. This CDR3 is 16 amino acids long. CDR3 amino acids: CASSLEDRVNSSPLHF. As DNA, the CDR3 is TGTGCCAGCAGCTTAGAGGACAGGGTTAATAGCTCACCCCTCCACTTT.

V gene TRBV6-5 combines with J gene TRBJ2-5; 7 bases line up with TRBD2. J lost 5 bases, V lost 6 bases, and 9 bases had no gene match. Germline values: CDR1 MNHEY, CDR2 SVGAGI. The CDR3 sequence is 14 residues long. In DNA, the CDR3 is TGTGCCAGCAGGACTAGCCCCCCATGGGAGACCCAGTACTTC. Translated: CASRTSPPWETQYF.

The CDR3 loop reads CASSSGYQNTEAFF. CDR3 sequence (DNA): TGTGCCAGCAGCTCGGGCTACCAGAACACTGAAGCTTTCTTT. The V call is TRBV7-8, the J call TRBJ1-1; D gene uncertain. Germline assignment: CDR1 SGHVS and CDR2 FQNEAQ. With 4 bases removed from V and 1 base from J, the gap between germline ends came to 10 bases. The CDR3 runs to 14 residues.

This clone has only one observation. The chain is built from TRBV6-5 and TRBJ1-2; no clear D. V dropped 6 bases and J dropped 4 bases, with 9 bases sitting between them. The CDR3 covers 12 residues. In germline, CDR1 is MNHEY, CDR2 SVGAGI. The DNA for the CDR3 is TGTGCCAGCAGGTCTGAACCCTATGGCTACACCTTC. It specifies CASRSEPYGYTF.

This clone was seen more than once but under ten times. This chain uses TRBV4-1 with TRBJ1-2; 7 bases agree with TRBD1. CDR3 size: 17 residues. V shed 1 base, J shed 4 bases, and the junction held 12 bases outside the gene matches. Germline V gene data show CDR1 as MGHRA and CDR2 as YSYEKL. The CDR3 DNA reads as TGCGCCAGCAGCCAAGTCCTTCCCGGACAGGTCCTCTATGGCTACACCTTC. Its translation is CASSQVLPGQVLYGYTF.

In nucleotides, the CDR3 is TGTGCCAGTAGTCCACGGACAGGGGGGAACACTGAAGCTTTCTTT. It codes for CASSPRTGGNTEAFF. This sequence joins TRBV19 and TRBJ1-1; 10 nucleotides match TRBD1. V was pared by 5 bases and J by 1 base, with 4 bases of the junction left unmatched. Germline-derived CDR1 and CDR2 are LNHDA and SQIVND (reference sequence). CDR3 length: 15 residues.

The J gene is TRBJ1-6, the V gene TRBV27, with a weak D call TRBD1 (5 bases). CDR3 length equals 16 residues. Trimming removed 4 bases at V and 10 bases at J, with 20 bases between. CDR1 is MNHEY and CDR2 is SMNVEV in the germline V gene (reference sequence). CDR3 in amino acids: CASSSAGRRIGSPLHF. CDR3 in DNA: TGTGCCAGCAGTTCAGCGGGACGCCGGATAGGATCACCCCTCCACTTT.